This paragraph reports one T cell receptor beta chain. Its antigen remains unidentified. The sample originates from a study of cytomegalovirus exposure and HLA in healthy donors. The PCR made use of 60 Vbeta and 13 Jbeta primers. The table came from immunoSEQ multiplex PCR; TCRdb's copy has only in-frame clones and leaves some out. The profile shows 90,000 to 100,000 clones, roughly 80% of them singletons. General observations from the study: There were some V segments, including TRBV6-2 and TRBV6-3, excluded as indistinguishable.

Trimming took off 1 base at V and 2 bases at J, with 10 bases between the two ends. Germline CDR1 is SGHRS and CDR2 is YFSETQ. The CDR3 is 14 amino acids. The source of this sequence is a man aged 55 to 70 in good health and CMV-seropositive. The sequenced sample consisted of PBMCs. The V and J genes are TRBV5-1 and TRBJ2-7; D is ambiguous. CDR3 nucleotide sequence: TGCGCCAGCAGCTTGAGTCCCCGGGCCTACGAGCAGTACTTC. This sequence encodes CASSLSPRAYEQYF. Full variable domain (missing parts from reference TRBV5-1 and TRBJ2-7): KAGVTQTPRYLIKTRGQQVTLSCSPISGHRSVSWYQQTPGQGLQFLFEYFSETQRNKGNFPGRFSGRQFSNSRSEMNVSTLELGDSALYLCASSLSPRAYEQYFGPGTRLTVT.